Given below is one T cell receptor beta chain in context. Its antigen is not known. Measured with immunoSEQ multiplex PCR; TCRdb has only the in-frame clones, and not every one. Of more than 20,000 clones listed, over 60% are singletons. This sample was included in a study of vaccination effects on CD4 cells after COVID-19. Study-wide results and caveats: Marked clonal contraction of infection- and vaccine-induced clones was seen late after vaccination.

The ends lost 0 bases at V and 4 bases at J; junction bases unmatched: 6. Germline CDR1 reads SGHNT; CDR2 reads YYREEE (reference sequence). The CDR3 runs 17 residues. The ViraFEST assay expanded antigen-specific CD4+ T cells with viral peptide pools before sequencing. With nine to eleven days of culture completed, CD4+ T cells were isolated. Vaccine administered to participants consisted of two doses of either BNT162b2 or mRNA-1273. Fresh IL-2-containing medium replaced half the medium on days 3 and 7. The TCR comes from a human donor who received a COVID-19 vaccine. Some clones in this sample may be carry-over from other donors' samples. V and J are TRBV5-4 and TRBJ2-3, with 12 nucleotides matching TRBD2. Sequenced material: CD4+ T cells from PBMCs cultured with SARS-CoV-2 spike peptides, taken after COVID-19 vaccination. CDR3 coding DNA: TGTGCCAGCAGCTTGGGCCCTAGCGGGGGGGCCTCAGATACGCAGTATTTT. It yields the protein CASSLGPSGGASDTQYF.